The rows below give T cell receptor beta chains drawn from one sample of a study of T cell responses to AZD1222 COVID-19 vaccine. The assay was immunoSEQ multiplex PCR, and TCRdb's table has in-frame clones only and misses some. The table shows about 120,000 clones, with over 80% occurring only once. This sample comprised peripheral blood, obtained 28 days after the second AZD1222 dose. These TCRs come from an adult who received the AZD1222 COVID-19 vaccine. Each CDR3 is given with its conserved first and last residue. The D gene is left open where the match is weak. Size tells how often a clone was seen (once, few, many) or the class of an expanded clone, and some rows leave it out.

d_call j_call v_call clone_size cdr3_aa cdr3_nt
TRBD1 TRBJ1-2 TRBV10-3 . CASNPRDRTTGYGYTF TGTGCCTCCAACCCTCGGGACAGGACAACCGGGTATGGCTACACCTTC
. TRBJ1-6 TRBV9 . CASSVVFGSPLHF TGTGCCAGCAGCGTAGTCTTTGGCTCACCCCTCCACTTT
. TRBJ1-4 TRBV19 . CASSMPGGEEKLFF TGTGCCAGTAGTATGCCGGGAGGGGAAGAAAAACTGTTTTTT
TRBD2 TRBJ2-1 TRBV5-4 . CASSFGTSGGSEQFF TGTGCCAGCAGCTTTGGGACTAGCGGGGGCAGTGAGCAGTTCTTC
. TRBJ2-3 TRBV10-1 . CASSDEGLGTDTQYF TGCGCCAGCAGTGATGAGGGCCTGGGCACAGATACGCAGTATTTT
TRBD1 TRBJ1-1 TRBV7-9 . CASSLGTGMNTEAFF TGTGCCAGCAGCTTAGGGACAGGGATGAACACTGAAGCTTTCTTT
. TRBJ1-2 TRBV6-5 . CASSLGTATVNGYTF TGTGCCAGCAGTCTAGGGACGGCGACGGTTAACGGCTACACCTTC
. TRBJ2-7 TRBV5-6 . CASSLGQEYYYEQYF TGTGCCAGCAGCTTGGGTCAGGAATATTACTACGAGCAGTACTTC
TRBD1 TRBJ1-1 TRBV28 . CASSLGGQGAGEAFF TGTGCCAGCAGTTTAGGAGGACAGGGGGCCGGTGAAGCTTTCTTT
TRBD2 TRBJ2-2 TRBV28 . CASSFVFRGRAPRELFF TGTGCCAGCAGCTTTGTTTTTCGCGGGAGGGCCCCGAGGGAGCTGTTTTTT
. TRBJ2-5 TRBV14 few CASSQVGGRIPETQYF TGTGCCAGCAGCCAAGTAGGAGGGAGGATCCCAGAGACCCAGTACTTC
TRBD1 TRBJ2-1 TRBV2 . CASSTGGNEQFF TGTGCCAGCAGTACAGGGGGGAATGAGCAGTTCTTC
TRBD1 TRBJ1-1 TRBV28 . CASTAWGQGTPEAFF TGTGCCAGCACCGCCTGGGGACAGGGGACCCCTGAAGCTTTCTTT
. TRBJ2-5 TRBV5-1 . CASSLAAFRGGGGETQYF TGCGCCAGCAGCTTGGCCGCGTTCCGCGGGGGCGGGGGAGAGACCCAGTACTTC
TRBD1 TRBJ2-3 TRBV5-4 . CASSTGQGSTDTQYF TGTGCCAGCAGCACCGGACAGGGTAGCACAGATACGCAGTATTTT
. TRBJ1-5 TRBV19 . CASGRYEEQPQHF TGTGCCAGTGGAAGGTACGAGGAACAGCCCCAGCATTTT
. TRBJ1-5 TRBV6-6 . CASSHSDSNQPQHF TGTGCCAGCAGTCACAGCGATAGCAATCAGCCCCAGCATTTT
. TRBJ2-7 TRBV9 . CASSVDGRASYEQYF TGTGCCAGCAGCGTAGACGGACGGGCATCATACGAGCAGTACTTC
TRBD1 TRBJ2-2 TRBV10-1 . CASSLDRGRGGELFF TGCGCCAGCAGTCTGGACAGGGGTAGAGGCGGGGAGCTGTTTTTT
. TRBJ1-5 TRBV28 . CASTQTNQPQHF TGTGCCAGCACACAGACTAATCAGCCCCAGCATTTT
. TRBJ2-2 TRBV28 . CASSFKGINTGELFF TGTGCCAGCAGTTTTAAAGGCATTAACACCGGGGAGCTGTTTTTT
. TRBJ2-7 TRBV3-1/TRBV3-2 . CASSQGNSYEQYF TGTGCCAGCAGCCAGGGAAACTCCTACGAGCAGTACTTC
. TRBJ2-7 TRBV5-5 . CASSRGDTYEQYF TGTGCCAGCAGCCGAGGGGATACCTACGAGCAGTACTTC
. TRBJ1-1 TRBV27 . CASSSPSEEAFF TGTGCCAGCAGTTCACCGAGTGAGGAAGCTTTCTTT
. TRBJ1-2 TRBV4-2 . CASSQSVGTNYGYTF TGTGCCAGCAGCCAAAGTGTAGGGACGAACTATGGCTACACCTTC
TRBD2 TRBJ2-7 TRBV7-2 once CASSFSGGPAGYEQYF TGTGCCAGCAGCTTTAGCGGGGGGCCTGCTGGCTACGAGCAGTACTTC
. TRBJ1-5 TRBV6-1 . CASSEQPDQPQHF TGTGCCAGCAGTGAACAGCCAGATCAGCCCCAGCATTTT
. TRBJ2-3 TRBV7-9 . CASSYNPGHFDTDTQYF TGTGCCAGCAGCTATAACCCCGGACACTTCGACACAGATACGCAGTATTTT
. TRBJ1-2 TRBV7-2 . CASSLLGGSDGYTF TGTGCCAGCAGCTTATTAGGCGGCAGTGATGGCTACACCTTC
. TRBJ2-2 TRBV18 . CASSPPDSNTGELFF TGTGCCAGCTCACCACCTGACAGTAACACCGGGGAGCTGTTTTTT
TRBD1 TRBJ1-5 TRBV2 once CASTEDRGHQPQHF TGTGCCAGCACCGAGGACAGGGGCCATCAGCCCCAGCATTTT
. TRBJ1-2 TRBV15 . CATSRGQEYGYTF TGTGCCACCAGCAGAGGACAGGAGTATGGCTACACCTTC
. TRBJ2-5 TRBV2 . CASRRDKQQETQYF TGTGCCAGCAGAAGGGACAAACAACAAGAGACCCAGTACTTC
. TRBJ2-2 TRBV11-3 . CASSLGGQNTGELFF TGTGCCAGCAGCTTAGGGGGCCAGAACACCGGGGAGCTGTTTTTT
TRBD1 TRBJ1-2 TRBV18 once CASSLGTADGYTF TGTGCCAGCTCCCTGGGGACAGCTGATGGCTACACCTTC
. TRBJ1-3 TRBV5-4 . CASSSDSKPGNTIYF TGTGCCAGCAGTTCTGACAGCAAGCCTGGAAACACCATATATTTT
TRBD2 TRBJ2-3 TRBV2 . CASRGGGGTGTDTQYF TGTGCCAGCCGGGGCGGGGGGGGGACGGGCACAGATACGCAGTATTTT
. TRBJ2-1 TRBV3-1/TRBV3-2 . CASSQEWESSYNEQFF TGTGCCAGCAGCCAAGAGTGGGAGAGCTCCTACAATGAGCAGTTCTTC
TRBD1 TRBJ1-6 TRBV5-1 . CASSLTTGTDNSPLHF TGCGCCAGCAGCTTAACGACCGGGACAGATAATTCACCCCTCCACTTT
TRBD2 TRBJ2-1 TRBV19 . CASSMIGGLAGGANEQFF TGTGCCAGTAGTATGATCGGCGGACTAGCGGGGGGAGCCAATGAGCAGTTCTTC
. TRBJ1-6 TRBV2 . CASSDSGGAISPLHF TGTGCCAGCAGTGACTCGGGGGGCGCAATATCACCCCTCCACTTT
. TRBJ2-5 TRBV5-4 . CASLRDTQETQYF TGTGCCAGTCTCCGGGACACCCAAGAGACCCAGTACTTC
. TRBJ1-4 TRBV28 . CATQGLRWRDEKLFF TGTGCCACCCAGGGTCTAAGGTGGAGGGATGAAAAACTGTTTTTT
. TRBJ1-5 TRBV5-5 . CASPISGQRDQPQHF TGTGCCAGCCCAATCAGCGGGCAGCGAGATCAGCCCCAGCATTTT
TRBD1 TRBJ1-3 TRBV5-1 . CASSFQGGAGNTIYF TGCGCCAGCAGCTTTCAGGGGGGTGCGGGAAACACCATATATTTT
. TRBJ1-5 TRBV28 . CASRRGTNQPQHF TGTGCCAGCAGGCGGGGTACTAATCAGCCCCAGCATTTT
TRBD1 TRBJ2-1 TRBV6-6 . CASSYSTGGGFF TGTGCCAGCAGTTACTCGACAGGGGGTGGGTTCTTC